Below are 24 T cell receptor beta chains sequenced from a single sample in a study of T cell responses to AZD1222 COVID-19 vaccine. Only in-frame clones appear in the TCRdb table, and some are missing; sequencing was by immunoSEQ multiplex PCR. The sample has approximately 100,000 clones, 91% seen once. The sample here was peripheral blood, taken on day 0 of AZD1222 vaccination. The receptors were gathered from an adult in good health.

The rearrangement uses TRBV30 and TRBJ1-2; D may be TRBD1 (6 bases). CDR1 GTSNPN and CDR2 SVGIG come from the germline V gene (reference sequence). V lost 1 base to trimming and J lost 4 bases, with 10 bases between them. The CDR3 runs 13 residues. In nucleotides, the CDR3 is TGTGCCTGGAGTGGGGGGCAGTTCTATGGCTACACCTTC. It encodes CAWSGGQFYGYTF.

The chain uses TRBV19 and TRBJ1-1; 9 bases line up with TRBD1. Trimming at V came to 10 bases and at J to 3 bases, leaving 9 bases not matched to a gene. The CDR3 runs to 14 residues. Germline CDR1 is LNHDA and CDR2 is SQIVND (reference sequence). This CDR3 reads CATADRGLYTEAFF. Here the CDR3 DNA reads TGTGCCACGGCGGACAGGGGATTGTACACTGAAGCTTTCTTT.

CDR3 residues: CASSPGQGDTEAFF. CDR3 in DNA: TGCGCCAGCAGCCCGGGACAGGGTGACACTGAAGCTTTCTTT. This sequence joins TRBV5-1 and TRBJ1-1, with 9 positions matching TRBD1. The CDR3 sequence is 14 residues long. J was trimmed by 3 bases and V by 4 bases; bases with no gene match: 4. Germline assignment: CDR1 SGHRS and CDR2 YFSETQ.

The V and J genes are TRBV18 and TRBJ1-1; 8 positions agree with TRBD1. This CDR3 region has 14 residues. Germline CDR1 is KGHSH and CDR2 is LQKENI. Losses at the gene ends were 6 bases for V and 0 bases for J; bases not matched to a gene: 3. The CDR3 sequence: CASSGQGLNTEAFF. Written as DNA, the CDR3 is TGTGCCAGCTCCGGACAGGGATTGAACACTGAAGCTTTCTTT.

There are a few counts of this clone. CDR3 sequence: CASSSQDWNEQFF. The CDR3 bases are TGTGCCAGCAGCTCCCAAGACTGGAATGAGCAGTTCTTC. The J gene is TRBJ2-1, the V gene TRBV2; no definite D call. The germline V gene encodes CDR1 SNHLY and CDR2 FYNNEI. V dropped 6 bases and J dropped 7 bases, with 13 bases sitting between them. The CDR3 consists of 13 residues.

The chain recombines TRBV19 with TRBJ1-1; D is unclear. Germline CDR1 and CDR2: LNHDA and SQIVND (reference sequence). This CDR3 is 13 amino acids long. V shed 8 bases and J shed 1 base, with 11 bases lying between them. CDR3 sequence: CASHTSWNTEAFF. DNA of the CDR3: TGTGCCAGTCATACGTCATGGAACACTGAAGCTTTCTTT.

This chain links TRBV9 with TRBJ1-2; D gene unclear. The V and J ends lost 3 bases and 3 bases respectively, with 15 bases between them. Germline V gives CDR1 SGDLS, CDR2 YYNGEE. The CDR3 contains 15 residues. CDR3 sequence (DNA): TGTGCCAGCAGCGGAAGCCTAGGGCTGGACTATGGCTACACCTTC. Residues: CASSGSLGLDYGYTF.

The V and J genes are TRBV25-1 and TRBJ1-4; perhaps TRBD1 as D (5 bases). The V gene's germline CDR1 is MGHDK and CDR2 SYGVNS. V lost 2 bases to trimming and J lost 3 bases, with 19 bases between them. The CDR3 runs to 18 residues. CDR3 sequence reads: CASSERVGGAGSNEKLFF. DNA of the CDR3: TGTGCCAGCAGTGAAAGGGTAGGAGGGGCTGGGTCTAATGAAAAACTGTTTTTT.

The V and J genes are TRBV29-1 and TRBJ2-7, with 12 bases identical to TRBD1. The V segment lost 0 bases and the J segment 6 bases; nucleotides outside the gene matches: 6. This CDR3 spans 15 amino acids. The germline gives CDR1 SQVTM, CDR2 ANQGSEA. The CDR3 DNA sequence: TGCAGCGTTGAAGATCTGGGACAGGGGGCAAGCGAGCAGTACTTC. Translated: CSVEDLGQGASEQYF.

A single count supports this clone. The rearrangement links TRBV6-5 to TRBJ1-2, with a weak D call TRBD1 (5 bases). Trimming removed 4 bases at V and 7 bases at J, with 10 bases between. The germline V gene has CDR1 MNHEY and CDR2 SVGAGI. The CDR3 sequence is 12 residues long. CDR3 region: CASSSTTGGYTF. The CDR3 DNA reads as TGTGCCAGCAGTTCGACCACAGGTGGCTACACCTTC.

The CDR3 coding sequence is TGTGCCAGTGCTCCGATGATGAACACTGAAGCTTTCTTT. It is translated as CASAPMMNTEAFF. V usage is TRBV19 and J usage is TRBJ1-1; D gene ambiguous. The CDR3 length is 13 residues. V lost 8 bases and J 0 bases, leaving 10 bases between the germline ends. Germline loops: CDR1 LNHDA, CDR2 SQIVND (reference sequence).

The chain employs TRBV15 and TRBJ2-5; 7 bases are shared with TRBD2. The ends lost 1 base at V and 5 bases at J; junction bases unmatched: 4. This CDR3 is 14 amino acids long. Per germline, CDR1 LNHNV and CDR2 YYDKDF (reference sequence). CDR3 in amino acids: CATSRAFSGETQYF. The DNA of the CDR3 is TGTGCCACCAGCAGAGCCTTTAGCGGGGAGACCCAGTACTTC.

V gene TRBV5-4 combines with J gene TRBJ2-3; TRBD1 agrees at 7 bases. Germline CDR1 is SGHNT and CDR2 is YYREEE (reference sequence). V trimming: 4 bases; J trimming: 3 bases; junction bases outside the gene matches: 8. CDR3 length equals 15 residues. The chain's CDR3 is CASSKQGTGTDTQYF. DNA for the CDR3: TGTGCCAGCAGCAAACAGGGGACCGGGACAGATACGCAGTATTTT.

The chain has TRBV9 and TRBJ2-5, with TRBD1 as a possible D gene (6 bases). Germline loops: CDR1 SGDLS, CDR2 YYNGEE. V lost 0 bases and J 5 bases, leaving 17 bases between the germline ends. The length of the CDR3 is 16 residues. The CDR3 reads CASSVEGHLGRETQYF. Written as DNA, the CDR3 is TGTGCCAGCAGCGTAGAGGGACACCTGGGAAGGGAGACCCAGTACTTC.

V is TRBV25-1 and J is TRBJ2-7; TRBD1 is a possible D gene (6 bases). Germline V gene lookup returns CDR1 MGHDK and CDR2 SYGVNS. V shed 3 bases and J shed 0 bases, with 12 bases lying between them. CDR3 length: 15 residues. Here the CDR3 DNA reads TGTGCCAGCAGTGAGGACAGCCTTTTCTCCTACGAGCAGTACTTC. Protein: CASSEDSLFSYEQYF.

The gene calls are TRBV2 and TRBJ1-1; no reliable D call. The CDR3 consists of 14 residues. Between the trimmed V and J ends, which lost 3 bases and 4 bases, there was a span of 12 bases. Germline V lookup: CDR1 SNHLY, CDR2 FYNNEI. CDR3 region: CASSDGVESTEAFF. CDR3 in DNA: TGTGCCAGCAGTGACGGGGTTGAGAGCACTGAAGCTTTCTTT.

V gene TRBV19 combines with J gene TRBJ1-4; D is ambiguous. This CDR3 is built from 11 residues. Deletions cut 5 bases from V and 8 bases from J, with 6 bases between. Germline loops: CDR1 LNHDA, CDR2 SQIVND (reference sequence). CDR3 region: CASSPSEKLFF. CDR3 coding DNA: TGTGCCAGTAGTCCGTCCGAAAAACTGTTTTTT. Drawing the rest from reference TRBV19 and TRBJ1-4, the complete variable domain is DGGITQSPKYLFRKEGQNVTLSCEQNLNHDAMYWYRQDPGQGLRLIYYSQIVNDFQKGDIAEGYSVSREKKESFPLTVTSAQKNPTAFYLCASSPSEKLFFGSGTQLSVL.

The chain uses TRBV7-9 and TRBJ1-3; D not certain. With 1 base removed from V and 0 bases from J, the gap between germline ends came to 13 bases. This CDR3 is 17 amino acids long. CDR1 and CDR2 (germline): SEHNR, FQNEAQ (reference sequence). The CDR3 DNA reads TGTGCCAGCAGCTTAGATTGGGGTTCCTCCTCTGGAAACACCATATATTTT. Its protein product is CASSLDWGSSSGNTIYF.

This chain uses TRBV20-1 with TRBJ1-1; TRBD1 might be the D (5 bases). The CDR3 totals 10 residues. In germline, CDR1 is DFQATT, CDR2 SNEGSKA (reference sequence). Trimming removed 6 bases at V and 7 bases at J, with 9 bases between. As DNA, the CDR3 is TGCAGTGCAAGACAGCTTGAAGCTTTCTTT. Protein sequence: CSARQLEAFF.

V is TRBV24-1 and J is TRBJ1-3; D possibly corresponds to TRBD1 (6 bases). The germline CDR1 and CDR2 sequences are KGHDR and SFDVKD. The CDR3 length is 15 residues. Trimming left V 4 bases short and J 2 bases short, with 11 bases between. The chain's CDR3 is CATSDKQGPGNTIYF. CDR3 in DNA: TGTGCCACCAGTGACAAGCAGGGGCCTGGAAACACCATATATTTT.

This clone appeared a single time. This chain links TRBV4-1 with TRBJ2-7; D gene unclear. Looked up from germline, CDR1 is MGHRA and CDR2 is YSYEKL. Trimming removed 1 base from V and 3 bases from J, with 7 bases in between. The CDR3 consists of 13 residues. CDR3 in DNA: TGCGCCAGCAGCCAAGCTATAAACTACGAGCAGTACTTC. Translating gives CASSQAINYEQYF.

This clone has only a few counts. The chain recombines TRBV30 with TRBJ1-2, with D perhaps matching TRBD1 (5 bases). V lost 1 base and J lost 4, with 13 bases in between. CDR3 length: 14 amino acids. Germline V lookup: CDR1 GTSNPN, CDR2 SVGIG (reference sequence). The DNA of the CDR3 is TGTGCCTGGAGTGAGGGACTTTCAACCTATGGCTACACCTTC. Encoded protein: CAWSEGLSTYGYTF.

The chain is built from TRBV5-1 and TRBJ1-4; tentative D call: TRBD1 (5 bases). Per germline, CDR1 SGHRS and CDR2 YFSETQ. Trimming left V 0 bases short and J 4 bases short, with 7 bases between. CDR3 size: 14 residues. The CDR3 reads CASSLAGFNEKLFF. CDR3 coding DNA: TGCGCCAGCAGCTTGGCAGGGTTTAATGAAAAACTGTTTTTT.

The V call is TRBV18, the J call TRBJ2-3, with 9 bases aligning to TRBD2. Losses at the gene ends were 4 bases for V and 2 bases for J; bases not matched to a gene: 4. Germline V gene data show CDR1 as KGHSH and CDR2 as LQKENI. The CDR3 is made up of 15 amino acids. This CDR3 reads CASSQLAGFTDTQYF. The CDR3 bases are TGTGCCAGCTCACAGCTAGCGGGGTTCACAGATACGCAGTATTTT.